A single sample is the source of the 31 T cell receptor beta chains below, sequenced in a study of spatial heterogeneity in lung cancer. Noted time point: blood at routine non-recurrence follow-up after resection. Unsorted tumor, nontumor lung tissue or cryopreserved PBMC supplied the whole RNA. TCRdb analysed the 5' RACE reads with MiXCR anew, one entry per CDR3 protein. The table shows around 47,000 distinct CDR3 sequences, with roughly 7.4% occurring only once. This material consisted of PBMCs, taken at follow-up. The origin of the receptors is a female donor with early-stage non-small cell lung cancer.

The genes are TRBV2 and TRBJ2-5, with 7 bases lining up with TRBD1. This CDR3 is 14 amino acids long. The V and J ends lost 8 bases and 4 bases, in that order; junction bases with no gene match: 10. Germline values: CDR1 SNHLY, CDR2 FYNNEI. CDR3 nucleotides: TGTGCCAGCGATACAGGGGTCTATACAGAGACCCAGTACTTC. Translating it yields CASDTGVYTETQYF.

The chain is built from TRBV6-5 and TRBJ2-3, with a possible D match to TRBD2 (5 bases). Trimming took off 4 bases at V and 2 bases at J, with 13 bases between the two ends. This CDR3 has 15 residues. Looked up from germline, CDR1 is MNHEY and CDR2 is SVGAGI. Here the CDR3 DNA reads TGTGCCAGCAGTTCCGGAGAGGGCCCCACAGATACGCAGTATTTT. As protein: CASSSGEGPTDTQYF.

This clonotype has a count of ten or more. The chain uses TRBV12-3 or TRBV12-4 and TRBJ1-6; D gene uncertain. This CDR3 contains 18 residues. V shed 5 bases and J shed 4 bases, with 21 bases lying between them. CDR3 region: CASSGRAKTPPYNSPLHF. CDR3 bases: TGTGCCAGCAGTGGGAGGGCTAAAACCCCTCCATATAATTCACCCCTCCACTTT.

This clonotype showed up just a few times. The chain is built from TRBV21-1 and TRBJ1-1; TRBD1 reflects the table's D call only, with no check against the DNA. TRBV21-1 is shown as a pseudogene. CDR3 length: 15 amino acids. CDR3 protein: CASMLGQGGSVEAFF. The CDR3 nucleotides read TGTGCCAGCATGCTGGGACAGGGAGGAAGCGTTGAAGCTTTCTTT.

This clonotype was recorded a few times. The rearrangement uses TRBV5-1 and TRBJ1-4, with TRBD1 matching 8 bases. CDR3 length equals 14 residues. In germline, CDR1 is SGHRS, CDR2 YFSETQ. Trimming at V came to 0 bases and at J to 8 bases, leaving 3 bases not matched to a gene. The CDR3 DNA sequence: TGCGCCAGCAGCTTGGGACAGGGGAAGGAAAAACTGTTTTTT. Translating gives CASSLGQGKEKLFF. Variable domain in full (rest from reference TRBV5-1 and TRBJ1-4): KAGVTQTPRYLIKTRGQQVTLSCSPISGHRSVSWYQQTPGQGLQFLFEYFSETQRNKGNFPGRFSGRQFSNSRSEMNVSTLELGDSALYLCASSLGQGKEKLFFGSGTQLSVL.

This clonotype was seen ten or more times. The V gene is TRBV28, the J gene TRBJ1-1, with a tentative D call TRBD1 (5 bases). Germline CDR1 MDHEN, CDR2 SYDVKM. Trimming pared 7 bases from V and 8 bases from J, leaving 14 bases between. The CDR3 extends over 12 amino acids. The chain's CDR3 is CASTQRRGEAFF. The CDR3 DNA follows: TGTGCCAGCACCCAGCGGAGGGGAGAAGCTTTCTTT.

The chain joins TRBV7-2 to TRBJ1-1; no clear D. The CDR3 has 14 residues. V was trimmed by 5 bases and J by 1 base, leaving 11 bases between them. Germline CDR1 SGHTA, CDR2 FQGNSA. CDR3 sequence reads: CASSRNGRNTEAFF. In DNA form, the CDR3 reads TGTGCCAGCAGCCGCAACGGCAGGAACACTGAAGCTTTCTTT.

The sample holds many counts of this clonotype. The V and J genes are TRBV16 and TRBJ1-1; D gene ambiguous. The ends were cut back, 3 bases at V and 1 base at J, with 12 bases in the middle. This CDR3 spans 15 amino acids. CDR1 is KGHSY and CDR2 is FQNENV in the germline V gene. The CDR3, as DNA: TGTGCCAGCAGCCAGCACGACAAAGGGAACACTGAAGCTTTCTTT. Translating gives CASSQHDKGNTEAFF.

This clonotype came up many times. This rearrangement joins TRBV5-1 to TRBJ2-5, with unresolved D. The CDR3 has 13 amino acids. Trimming shortened V by 3 bases and J by 5 bases, and 11 bases separated the two germline ends. Germline values: CDR1 SGHRS, CDR2 YFSETQ. This CDR3 reads CASSSESMETQYF. As DNA, the CDR3 is TGCGCCAGCAGCTCCGAGTCTATGGAGACCCAGTACTTC.

J is TRBJ1-1 and V is TRBV15, with D uncertain. Germline lookup yields CDR1 LNHNV and CDR2 YYDKDF (reference sequence). The CDR3 spans 15 residues. The germline V and J ends were trimmed by 5 bases and 11 bases, with 24 bases remaining between them. CDR3 amino acids: CATSGGLGRSSGAFF. In nucleotides, the CDR3 is TGTGCCACCAGCGGAGGTCTCGGACGCTCCAGCGGGGCTTTCTTT. Filled out from reference TRBV15 and TRBJ1-1, the complete variable domain reads DAMVIQNPRYQVTQFGKPVTLSCSQTLNHNVMYWYQQKSSQAPKLLFHYYDKDFNNEADTPDNFQSRRPNTSFCFLDIRSPGLGDTAMYLCATSGGLGRSSGAFFGQGTRLTVV.

The chain is built from TRBV25-1 and TRBJ2-5, with D maybe TRBD2 (7 bases). V was cut by 8 bases and J by 4 bases, with 17 bases left in between. CDR3 length: 14 residues. The V gene's germline CDR1 is MGHDK and CDR2 SYGVNS. The CDR3 protein is CASVRPGGAETQYF. CDR3 nucleotides: TGTGCCAGCGTCCGCCCGGGGGGCGCAGAGACCCAGTACTTC.

Many counts were recorded for this clonotype. This chain uses TRBV10-3 with TRBJ2-5, with TRBD2 identical over 10 bases. This CDR3 contains 13 residues. V was clipped by 3 bases and J by 8 bases; unmatched bases: 3. The V gene's germline CDR1 is ENHRY and CDR2 SYGVKD. CDR3 bases: TGTGCCATCAGTGATGGGACTAGCGAAACCCAGTACTTC. This codes for CAISDGTSETQYF.

The chain combines TRBV9 with TRBJ2-3; 10 bases match TRBD2. Germline CDR1 reads SGDLS; CDR2 reads YYNGEE. The CDR3 has 17 amino acids. The V gene end was trimmed by 4 bases and the J gene end by 3 bases; junction bases not matched to a gene: 11. The CDR3 DNA is TGTGCCAGCAGCTCTCACAGCGGGGGGGCCGGGACAGATACGCAGTATTTT. Its translation is CASSSHSGGAGTDTQYF.

This clonotype was recorded at least ten times. The genes are TRBV3-1 and TRBJ1-2; perhaps TRBD1 as D (6 bases). This CDR3 region has 12 residues. Trimming took 3 bases from V and 8 from J, leaving 10 bases between them. Germline V gene lookup returns CDR1 LGHDT and CDR2 YNNKEL (reference sequence). The CDR3 sequence is CASSQGAGGYTF. CDR3 nucleotide sequence: TGTGCCAGCAGCCAGGGGGCCGGGGGCTACACCTTC.

This clonotype came up a few times. V and J are TRBV14 and TRBJ2-7; no definite D call. CDR1 and CDR2 (germline): SGHDN, FVKESK. V lost 4 bases and J lost 1, with 11 bases in between. This CDR3 contains 14 residues. CDR3 coding DNA: TGTGCCAGCAGCCCCAAGTTCGGTTCCTACGAGCAGTACTTC. It is translated as CASSPKFGSYEQYF. Based on the CDR3 plus reference TRBV14 and TRBJ2-7, the full variable domain is EAGVTQFPSHSVIEKGQTVTLRCDPISGHDNLYWYRRVMGKEIKFLLHFVKESKQDESGMPNNRFLAERTGGTYSTLKVQPAELEDSGVYFCASSPKFGSYEQYFGPGTRLTVT.

In this sample, this clonotype turned up many times. The rearrangement joins TRBV7-2 to TRBJ1-3; D is unresolved. Looked up from germline, CDR1 is SGHTA and CDR2 is FQGNSA. V lost 5 bases, J lost 1 base, and 9 bases lay in between. The CDR3 consists of 14 residues. The CDR3 here is CASSQTLSGNTIYF. The CDR3 nucleotides are TGTGCCAGCAGCCAGACCTTATCTGGAAACACCATATATTTT.

The J gene is TRBJ2-6, the V gene TRBV5-4, with 9 positions matching TRBD1. This CDR3 has 17 amino acids. CDR1 is SGHNT and CDR2 is YYREEE in the germline V gene (reference sequence). With 4 bases clipped from V and 0 bases from J, the junction kept 5 bases outside the gene matches. In DNA form, the CDR3 reads TGTGCCAGCAGCCCGGGACAGGGTAACTCTGGGGCCAACGTCCTGACTTTC. This sequence encodes CASSPGQGNSGANVLTF.

This clonotype was counted only a few times. The chain recombines TRBV19 with TRBJ2-1; perhaps TRBD2 as D (7 bases). The germline V gene encodes CDR1 LNHDA and CDR2 SQIVND (reference sequence). Deletions cut 9 bases from V and 7 bases from J, with 22 bases between. The CDR3 runs 15 residues. CDR3 in DNA: TGTGCCAGGCCTACCCCGGGGGGCACTGGTAATGAGCAGTTCTTC. Protein: CARPTPGGTGNEQFF.

This sequence joins TRBV12-3 or TRBV12-4 and TRBJ1-4, with 7 bases matching TRBD1. The J segment lost 8 bases and the V segment lost 5 bases, leaving 8 bases of the junction unmatched. The CDR3 covers 14 residues. This chain's CDR3 is CASSPRGESEKLFF. The CDR3 DNA reads as TGTGCCAGCAGTCCCAGGGGGGAGAGCGAAAAACTGTTTTTT.

This clonotype has a count of ten or more. This sequence joins TRBV20-1 and TRBJ1-5, with 9 positions matching TRBD1. CDR3 length equals 17 residues. CDR1 is DFQATT, CDR2 SNEGSKA, per germline (reference sequence). V shed 2 bases and J 0 bases; nucleotides not matched to a gene: 8. CDR3 sequence reads: CSARPDRGWYSNQPQHF. The CDR3 DNA sequence: TGCAGTGCTAGACCCGACAGGGGGTGGTATAGCAATCAGCCCCAGCATTTT.

This chain uses TRBV20-1 with TRBJ2-2, with D perhaps matching TRBD1 (6 bases). CDR3 length equals 13 residues. The V and J ends lost 4 bases and 1 base respectively, with 7 bases between them. Per germline, CDR1 DFQATT and CDR2 SNEGSKA (reference sequence). CDR3 protein: CSAKTGNTGELFF. The CDR3 DNA reads TGCAGTGCTAAGACAGGGAACACCGGGGAGCTGTTTTTT.

This clonotype appeared many times. Here the CDR3 reads CASSLGDREGILSGYTF. For the CDR3, the DNA is TGTGCCAGCAGCTTAGGGGACAGGGAGGGTATTTTGAGTGGCTACACCTTC. The chain uses TRBV7-8 and TRBJ1-2; TRBD1 aligns across 9 bases. The germline gives CDR1 SGHVS, CDR2 FQNEAQ. This CDR3 spans 17 amino acids. After removal of 1 base from V and 7 bases from J, the junction contained 13 bases not matched to a gene.

This clonotype has a count of ten or more. The genes are TRBV14 and TRBJ1-1, with D hard to call. Trimming shortened V by 5 bases and J by 2 bases, and 9 bases separated the two germline ends. The CDR3 length is 13 residues. Germline V CDR1 and CDR2: SGHDN, FVKESK. CDR3 residues: CASSYDPNTEAFF. The CDR3 bases are TGTGCCAGCAGCTACGACCCTAACACTGAAGCTTTCTTT.

The chain couples TRBV27 to TRBJ1-1; possibly TRBD1 for D (6 bases). V dropped 7 bases and J dropped 1 base, with 16 bases sitting between them. Germline V lookup: CDR1 MNHEY, CDR2 SMNVEV (reference sequence). There are 15 residues in the CDR3. DNA of the CDR3: TGTGCCAGCACCCTTAGAGGGGGTAAGAACACTGAAGCTTTCTTT. The encoded protein is CASTLRGGKNTEAFF.

Only a few counts were recorded for this clonotype. The chain links TRBV20-1 to TRBJ2-1, with D possibly being TRBD2 (6 bases). The CDR3 length is 10 residues. Germline V gives CDR1 DFQATT, CDR2 SNEGSKA (reference sequence). The V end lost 6 bases, the J end lost 10 bases, and 10 bases lay between the germline ends. CDR3 nucleotides: TGCAGTGCCGTAGCGGAGGAGCAGTTCTTC. It encodes CSAVAEEQFF.

This clonotype was seen at least ten times. CDR3: CASSLEMDQPQHF. The DNA of the CDR3 is TGTGCCAGCAGCTTGGAAATGGATCAGCCCCAGCATTTT. J is TRBJ1-5 and V is TRBV5-5; D is ambiguous. The germline CDR1 and CDR2 sequences are SGHKS and YYEKEE (reference sequence). The ends were cut back, 0 bases at V and 5 bases at J, with 6 bases in the middle. The CDR3 consists of 13 residues.

Ten or more counts support this clonotype. The rearrangement uses TRBV5-5 and TRBJ1-6; no clear D gene. The CDR3 has 14 amino acids. Trimming pared 1 base from V and 7 bases from J, leaving 9 bases between. Germline V gene sequence: CDR1 SGHKS, CDR2 YYEKEE (reference sequence). CDR3 amino acids: CASSLSPDNSPLHF. In DNA form, the CDR3 reads TGTGCCAGCAGCTTGTCGCCGGACAATTCACCCCTCCACTTT. The entire variable domain, with the rest obtained from reference TRBV5-5 and TRBJ1-6, is as follows: DAGVTQSPTHLIKTRGQQVTLRCSPISGHKSVSWYQQVLGQGPQFIFQYYEKEERGRGNFPDRFSARQFPNYSSELNVNALLLGDSALYLCASSLSPDNSPLHFGNGTRLTVT.

The sample holds many counts of this clonotype. The CDR3 bases are TGTGCCAGCAGCTGGAGGGCAGGGAGTTACTACGAGCAGTACTTC. Protein product: CASSWRAGSYYEQYF. The chain joins TRBV11-3 to TRBJ2-7; D may be TRBD2 (6 bases). The CDR3 runs 15 residues. Deletions cut 4 bases from V and 3 bases from J, with 16 bases between. The germline V gene has CDR1 SGHNT and CDR2 YENEEA.

The chain uses TRBV3-1 and TRBJ2-5, with 8 bases that match TRBD2. CDR3 size: 14 residues. V lost 2 bases, J lost 8 bases, and 7 bases stayed unmatched. Germline-derived CDR1 and CDR2 are LGHDT and YNNKEL (reference sequence). CDR3 coding DNA: TGTGCCAGCAGCCAACCCGGGACTAGTTTTACCCAGTACTTC. Translation: CASSQPGTSFTQYF.

This clonotype was detected only a few times. The V gene is TRBV7-9, the J gene TRBJ2-1; D gene unclear. The germline V gene has CDR1 SEHNR and CDR2 FQNEAQ (reference sequence). CDR3 length: 13 residues. The V end was cut by 3 bases, the J end by 4 bases, with 7 bases between. The CDR3 here is CASSFSQYNEQFF. In DNA form, the CDR3 reads TGTGCCAGCAGCTTTTCCCAGTACAATGAGCAGTTCTTC.

The gene calls are TRBV4-1 and TRBJ1-1; TRBD1 matches 7 bases. CDR3 length: 14 amino acids. The junction had 7 bases not matched to a gene; V was cut back by 4 bases and J by 5 bases. Looked up from germline, CDR1 is MGHRA and CDR2 is YSYEKL. CDR3 nucleotides: TGCGCCAGCAGCCCCAGGGGGGCGGGTACTGAAGCTTTCTTT. It translates to CASSPRGAGTEAFF.